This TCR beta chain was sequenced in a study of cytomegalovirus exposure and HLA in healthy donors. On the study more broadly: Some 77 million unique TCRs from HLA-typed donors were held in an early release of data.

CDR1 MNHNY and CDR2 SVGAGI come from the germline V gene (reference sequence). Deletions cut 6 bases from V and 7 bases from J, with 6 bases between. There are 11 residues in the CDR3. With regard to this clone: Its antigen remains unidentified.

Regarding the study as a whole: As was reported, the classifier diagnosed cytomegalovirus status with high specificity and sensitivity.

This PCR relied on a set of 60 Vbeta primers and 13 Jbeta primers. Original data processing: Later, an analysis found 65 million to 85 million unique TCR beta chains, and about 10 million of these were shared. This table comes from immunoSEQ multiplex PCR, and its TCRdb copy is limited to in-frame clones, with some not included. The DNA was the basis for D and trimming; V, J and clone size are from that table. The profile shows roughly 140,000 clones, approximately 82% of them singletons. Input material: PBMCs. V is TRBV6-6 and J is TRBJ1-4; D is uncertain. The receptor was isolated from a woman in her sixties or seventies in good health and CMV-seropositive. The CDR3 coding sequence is TGTGCCAGCAGGTCAGGTGAAAAACTGTTTTTT. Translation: CASRSGEKLFF.